This TCR beta chain appears in the sequencing data of a study of CD8 T cells in ankylosing spondylitis. Study outcomes and limitations: As reported, disease-linked clones showed significant enrichment in matched ankylosing spondylitis synovial fluid. Made up of about eight highly homologous variants, a TCR beta motif appeared characteristic of ankylosing spondylitis blood. A CD8+ phenotype characterized the disease-linked clones, which were relatively rare in peripheral blood.

TCRdb redid the calling of the 5' RACE reads with MiXCR, one entry per CDR3 protein. The repertoire consists of 200,000 to 250,000 distinct CDR3 sequences, with approximately 16% occurring once and the leading ten covering roughly 42%. This clonotype was counted a few times. The antigen is not known. The CDR3 spans 16 residues. With 6 bases removed from V and 3 bases from J, the gap between germline ends came to 19 bases. Germline CDR1 and CDR2: MDHEN and SYDVKM. The source material was blood, either unsorted or a sorted T cell fraction (not recorded which). The J gene is TRBJ2-3, the V gene TRBV28; the D is unclear. The TCR was taken from a male donor with ankylosing spondylitis. CDR3 loop: CASSPPRLSVTDTQYF. Written as DNA, the CDR3 is TGTGCCAGCAGCCCCCCGCGGCTTAGTGTTACAGATACGCAGTATTTT.